The rows below give T cell receptor beta chains drawn from one sample of a study of control samples from healthy donors and cancer patients. Sequenced by immunoSEQ multiplex PCR; TCRdb stores in-frame clones only, minus some. The data show 100,000 or so clones, around 88% seen once. Sequences were obtained from blood. The receptor set was obtained from a man younger than 45 in good health. Both conserved end residues are part of each CDR3. Fields, in order: J gene, D gene, clone size, V gene, CDR3 DNA, CDR3 protein. D genes are given only for firm matches. Not every row has a clone size; where given, it reads once, few, many or a size class.

J gene: TRBJ1-5; D gene: NA; clone size: NA; V gene: TRBV7-8; CDR3 DNA: TGTGCCAGCAGCGCCCGGGGGTTTGACTATAGCAATCAGCCCCAGCATTTT; CDR3 protein: CASSARGFDYSNQPQHF
J gene: TRBJ2-7; D gene: TRBD1; clone size: NA; V gene: TRBV9; CDR3 DNA: TGTGCCAGCAGCGTAAATCCAGGGGGCGAGTACGAGCAGTACTTC; CDR3 protein: CASSVNPGGEYEQYF
J gene: TRBJ1-6; D gene: NA; clone size: once; V gene: TRBV11-2; CDR3 DNA: TGTGCCAGCAGCCCCACCGGGCTTATGCCACCCCTCCACTTT; CDR3 protein: CASSPTGLMPPLHF
J gene: TRBJ2-7; D gene: TRBD2; clone size: once; V gene: TRBV6-5; CDR3 DNA: TGTGCCAGCAGAACCGGAAGGGCGGGGGGCTACGAGCAGTACTTC; CDR3 protein: CASRTGRAGGYEQYF
J gene: TRBJ2-5; D gene: NA; clone size: once; V gene: TRBV2; CDR3 DNA: TGTGCCAGCAAGGGGGGACAGATAGAGACCCAGTACTTC; CDR3 protein: CASKGGQIETQYF
J gene: TRBJ1-4; D gene: NA; clone size: NA; V gene: TRBV29-1; CDR3 DNA: TGCAGCGTTGATTTGGGGAGTGAAAAACTGTTTTTT; CDR3 protein: CSVDLGSEKLFF
J gene: TRBJ2-5; D gene: NA; clone size: once; V gene: TRBV2; CDR3 DNA: TGTGCCAGCAGTGAAGGAGGGGCCAGGGCCCCCCAAGAGACCCAGTACTTC; CDR3 protein: CASSEGGARAPQETQYF
J gene: TRBJ2-1; D gene: TRBD2; clone size: NA; V gene: TRBV5-1; CDR3 DNA: TGCGCCAGCAGCCCCAGCGGGACCTACAATGAGCAGTTCTTC; CDR3 protein: CASSPSGTYNEQFF
J gene: TRBJ1-1; D gene: NA; clone size: NA; V gene: TRBV5-4; CDR3 DNA: TGTGCCAGCAGCGAAATGAACACTGAAGCTTTCTTT; CDR3 protein: CASSEMNTEAFF
J gene: TRBJ1-1; D gene: NA; clone size: NA; V gene: TRBV19; CDR3 DNA: TGTGCCAGTAGTATTAGATCGGGGCAGGGGGAAGCTTTCTTT; CDR3 protein: CASSIRSGQGEAFF
J gene: TRBJ1-5; D gene: NA; clone size: NA; V gene: TRBV27; CDR3 DNA: TGTGCCAGCAGTGGCGACCCAGGGAGGCAAAGCAATCAGCCCCAGCATTTT; CDR3 protein: CASSGDPGRQSNQPQHF
J gene: TRBJ2-5; D gene: TRBD1; clone size: once; V gene: TRBV25-1; CDR3 DNA: TGTGCCAGCAGTGAATCCCGGAGACAGGGGGATCAAGAGACCCAGTACTTC; CDR3 protein: CASSESRRQGDQETQYF
J gene: TRBJ2-7; D gene: TRBD1; clone size: NA; V gene: TRBV19; CDR3 DNA: TGTGCCAGTAGTACGGGACAGTCCTACGAGCAGTACTTC; CDR3 protein: CASSTGQSYEQYF
J gene: TRBJ2-2; D gene: NA; clone size: NA; V gene: TRBV6-4; CDR3 DNA: TGTGCCAGCAGTGATGGCGCAGGAGACACCGGGGAGCTGTTTTTT; CDR3 protein: CASSDGAGDTGELFF
J gene: TRBJ1-2; D gene: TRBD1; clone size: NA; V gene: TRBV2; CDR3 DNA: TGTGCCAGCAGTGACGGGGACAGACCCCGCCGACATGGCTACACCTTC; CDR3 protein: CASSDGDRPRRHGYTF
J gene: TRBJ2-1; D gene: TRBD2; clone size: NA; V gene: TRBV7-8; CDR3 DNA: TGTGCCAGCAGCTTAGCCCTAGCGGGGGGAAATGAGCAGTTCTTC; CDR3 protein: CASSLALAGGNEQFF